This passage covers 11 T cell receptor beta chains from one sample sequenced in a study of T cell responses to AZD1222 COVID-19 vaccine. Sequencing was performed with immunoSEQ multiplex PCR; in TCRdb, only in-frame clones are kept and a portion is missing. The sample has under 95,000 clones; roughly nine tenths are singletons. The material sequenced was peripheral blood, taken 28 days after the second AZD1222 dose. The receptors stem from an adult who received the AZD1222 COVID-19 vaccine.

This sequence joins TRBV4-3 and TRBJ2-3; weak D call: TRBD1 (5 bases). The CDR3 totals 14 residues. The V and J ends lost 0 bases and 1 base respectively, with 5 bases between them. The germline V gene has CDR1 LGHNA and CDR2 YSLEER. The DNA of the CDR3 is TGCGCCAGCAGCCAAGAACAGGGCACAGATACGCAGTATTTT. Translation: CASSQEQGTDTQYF.

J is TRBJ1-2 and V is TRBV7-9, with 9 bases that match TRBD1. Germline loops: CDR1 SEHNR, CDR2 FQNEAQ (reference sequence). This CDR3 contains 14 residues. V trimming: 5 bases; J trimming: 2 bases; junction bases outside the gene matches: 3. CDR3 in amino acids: CASSPGQGNYGYTF. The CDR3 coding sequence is TGTGCCAGCAGCCCAGGACAGGGGAACTATGGCTACACCTTC.

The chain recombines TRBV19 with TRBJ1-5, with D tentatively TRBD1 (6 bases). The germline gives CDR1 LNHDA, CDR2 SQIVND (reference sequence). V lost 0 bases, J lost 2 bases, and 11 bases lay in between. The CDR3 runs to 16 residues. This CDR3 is CASSIEGGWGNQPQHF. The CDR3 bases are TGTGCCAGTAGTATAGAAGGGGGTTGGGGCAATCAGCCCCAGCATTTT.

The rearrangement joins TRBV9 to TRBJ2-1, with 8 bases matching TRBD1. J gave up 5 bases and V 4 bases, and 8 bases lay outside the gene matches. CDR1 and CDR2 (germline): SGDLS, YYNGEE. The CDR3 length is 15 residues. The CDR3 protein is CASSIDRGGDNEQFF. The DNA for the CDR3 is TGTGCCAGCAGCATCGACAGGGGAGGCGACAATGAGCAGTTCTTC. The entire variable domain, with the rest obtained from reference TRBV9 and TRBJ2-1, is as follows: DSGVTQTPKHLITATGQRVTLRCSPRSGDLSVYWYQQSLDQGLQFLIQYYNGEERAKGNILERFSAQQFPDLHSELNLSSLELGDSALYFCASSIDRGGDNEQFFGPGTRLTVL.

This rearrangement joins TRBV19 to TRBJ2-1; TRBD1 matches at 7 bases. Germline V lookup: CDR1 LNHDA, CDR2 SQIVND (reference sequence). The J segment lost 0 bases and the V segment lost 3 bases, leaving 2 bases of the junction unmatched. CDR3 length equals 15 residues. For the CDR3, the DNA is TGTGCCAGTAGTATCGGGGACAGCTCCTACAATGAGCAGTTCTTC. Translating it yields CASSIGDSSYNEQFF.

The chain's CDR3 is CASSLHTGETYGYTF. CDR3 bases: TGTGCCAGCAGCCTTCACACAGGGGAAACCTATGGCTACACCTTC. The genes are TRBV6-2 or TRBV6-3 and TRBJ1-2; 7 positions agree with TRBD1. Unmatched junction bases numbered 11, after V lost 6 bases and J lost 4 bases. The CDR3 is 15 amino acids. CDR1 and CDR2 from the germline V gene are MNHEY and SVGEGT.

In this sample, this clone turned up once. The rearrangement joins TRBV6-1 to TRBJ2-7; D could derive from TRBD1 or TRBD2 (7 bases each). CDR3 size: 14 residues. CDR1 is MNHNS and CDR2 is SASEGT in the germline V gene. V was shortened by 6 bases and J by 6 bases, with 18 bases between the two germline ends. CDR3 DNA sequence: TGTGCCAGCAGCCCCGGACGCAGGGGGGGCGAGCAGTACTTC. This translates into CASSPGRRGGEQYF.

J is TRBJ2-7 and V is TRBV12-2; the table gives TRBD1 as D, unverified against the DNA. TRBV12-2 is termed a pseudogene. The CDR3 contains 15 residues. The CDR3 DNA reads TGTGCAAGTCGCTTAGGGGGCCGAGGCTCCTACGAGCAGTACTTC. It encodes CASRLGGRGSYEQYF.

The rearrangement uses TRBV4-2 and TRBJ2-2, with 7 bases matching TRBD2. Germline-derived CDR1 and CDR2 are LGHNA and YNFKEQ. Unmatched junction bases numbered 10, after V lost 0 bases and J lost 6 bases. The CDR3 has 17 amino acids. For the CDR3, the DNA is TGTGCCAGCAGCCAAGATAGGGCCGGGGGGTCGGCCGGGGAGCTGTTTTTT. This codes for CASSQDRAGGSAGELFF.

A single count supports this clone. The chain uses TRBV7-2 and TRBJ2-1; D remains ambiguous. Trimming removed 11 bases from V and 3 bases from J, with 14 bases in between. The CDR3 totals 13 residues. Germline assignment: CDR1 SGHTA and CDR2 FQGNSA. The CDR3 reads CAGIRPGYNEQFF. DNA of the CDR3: TGTGCCGGGATAAGGCCGGGCTACAATGAGCAGTTCTTC.

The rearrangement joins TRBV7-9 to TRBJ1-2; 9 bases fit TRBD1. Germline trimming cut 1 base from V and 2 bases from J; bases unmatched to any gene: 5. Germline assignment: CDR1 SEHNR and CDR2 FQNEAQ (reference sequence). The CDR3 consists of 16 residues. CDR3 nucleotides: TGTGCCAGCAGCTTAGGTGCGGGACAGGGCAACTATGGCTACACCTTC. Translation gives CASSLGAGQGNYGYTF. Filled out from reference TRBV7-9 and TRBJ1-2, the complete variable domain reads DTGVSQNPRHKITKRGQNVTFRCDPISEHNRLYWYRQTLGQGPEFLTYFQNEAQLEKSRLLSDRFSAERPKGSFSTLEIQRTEQGDSAMYLCASSLGAGQGNYGYTFGSGTRLTVV.